The sequence of this TCR beta chain was determined in a study of T cell responses to AZD1222 COVID-19 vaccine. Across the study: Second-dose timings of about 4 or about 12 weeks were pooled.

Trimming removed 1 base from V and 10 bases from J; junction bases left unmatched: 2. The CDR3 has 13 residues. Germline-derived CDR1 and CDR2 are MNHNY and SVGAGI (reference sequence). Method: immunoSEQ multiplex PCR; TCRdb's copy keeps in-frame clones and lacks some. The sample lists about 100,000 clones, 70% to 90% seen once, with less than 3.5% in the top ten. This receptor was identified in an adult in good health. The sample consisted of peripheral blood, taken on day 0 of AZD1222 vaccination. The genes are TRBV6-6 and TRBJ2-1, with TRBD2 matching 9 bases. The CDR3 nucleotides are TGTGCCAGCAGTTACTTTAGCGGGGGAGAGCAGTTCTTC. It encodes CASSYFSGGEQFF.